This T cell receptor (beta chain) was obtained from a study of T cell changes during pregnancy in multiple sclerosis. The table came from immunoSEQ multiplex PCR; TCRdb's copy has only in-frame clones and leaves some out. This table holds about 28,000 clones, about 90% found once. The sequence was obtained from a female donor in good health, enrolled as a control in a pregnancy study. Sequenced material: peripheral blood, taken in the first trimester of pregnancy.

The CDR3: CASSFTGGTDTQYF. CDR3 nucleotide sequence: TGTGCCAGCAGCTTTACAGGGGGAACAGATACGCAGTATTTT. V gene TRBV7-9 combines with J gene TRBJ2-3; 8 bases align to TRBD1. V lost 3 bases and J lost 3; bases outside the gene matches: 2. Per the germline V gene, CDR1 is SEHNR and CDR2 is FQNEAQ (reference sequence). The CDR3 has 14 amino acids.